The clone carrying this TCR beta chain was seen repeatedly, ten times or more. Its antigen is unidentified. This record comes from a study of blood T cells in healthy people across ages. Notes on the study in general: The CMV status of each donor remained undetermined, and this could have confounded shifts in expanded clonotypes. Observed TCR beta diversity per million T cells went down as age went up. This fall followed a roughly linear course with age.

The donors, aged roughly 6 to 95, were healthy Caucasians from Russia. The CDR3 consists of 15 residues. The germline V and J ends were trimmed by 6 bases and 2 bases, with 14 bases remaining between them. A second roughly 7 to 12 cycle PCR used barcoded and J-beta primers. In TCRdb, the 5' RACE reads were re-called with MiXCR into one record per CDR3 protein. The sample yields about 730,000 distinct CDR3 sequences, approximately 39% seen once. This sequence joins TRBV12-3 or TRBV12-4 and TRBJ1-5; D is possibly TRBD1 (6 bases). The source material was blood. This sequence was found in a woman in her sixties in good health. CDR3: CASSPGGYGNQPQHF. The CDR3 DNA follows: TGTGCCAGCAGCCCGGGGGGCTACGGCAATCAGCCCCAGCATTTT.